The present T cell receptor (beta chain) was sequenced within a study of T cell repertoires and HLA-DP antigens (dated by TCRdb to the late 2010s). About the investigation overall: Using HeLa cells transduced to present allogeneic HLA-DP, the study set up an in vitro model of CD4+ T cell alloreactivity. Compared with self, one alloantigen differed at one amino acid in the peptide-binding groove and the other differed at under 11, modelling structurally similar versus dissimilar alloantigens. An average DNA input of about 220 ng was used for sorted CD137+CD4+ samples, compared with roughly 1,300 ng for pre-culture CD4+ samples. Of the three donors, two were male and one was female, and their ages ranged from the 18-to-29 age band up to the 60-to-69 age band.

Details on this clone: Its cognate antigen has yet to be identified. Base qualities are not at hand, and no much larger clone is one base apart.

Relative to germline, V is 6 bases shorter and J is 5 bases shorter, with 15 bases between their ends. Measured from the cysteine to the phenylalanine, the CDR3 is 14 residues long. The retained sequence is limited to the CDR3, 42 bases, with the frame set at the first base. From a lookup of the germline V gene, CDR1 and CDR2 are WSHSY and SAAADI. TCRB CDR3 regions were amplified with the immunoSEQ multiplex PCR using forward primers for 54 TRBV segments and reverse primers for 13 TRBJ segments. Pre-culture CD4+ samples were sequenced at deep resolution with a target of about 220,000 T cell genomes. Amplicons were sequenced on an Illumina HiSeq System, producing 87 bp reads covering the CDR3. The source study handled its data this way. PCR and sequencing errors in the reads were corrected, and CDR3 regions were defined by aligning to IMGT reference sequences. Template and unique rearrangement counts were estimated using synthetic template pools. Clonality was calculated as 1 minus Pielou's evenness. Richness was estimated with the Daley-Smith estimator. Repertoire overlap was measured with Morisita's index. Clones found in cultured samples but undetected in the pre-culture repertoire of the corresponding donor were defined as low-abundance clones. This is the immuneACCESS table as TCRdb keeps it, with only in-frame sequences that have V and J called. A part of the clones is gone; compared with another copy, unresolved V genes explain less than half, and the rest is unexplained. V, J and clone size are those of that table, while D and trimming were read from the DNA. The sample table shows over 100,000 clones, and around 92% are seen once. The ten largest make up more than 0.25% of the sample.

On the study overall, not on this receptor specifically: Limitations included only a few donors, a non-physiological HeLa antigen-presenting system, and the use of total CD4+ responder cells. Separate analysis of naive and memory CD4+ repertoires was not performed. Clones undetected before culture had an average cumulative frequency of 36.3% against one allele and about 51% against the other. Sorted CD137+ cells showed similar clonality against both alloantigens, at 0.35 to 0.4, which was much higher than the roughly 0.04 seen in pre-culture samples.

Untouched CD4+ T cells were isolated from Ficoll-separated PBMC by magnetic bead negative selection, reaching an average purity of about 98%. Untouched CD4+ T cells were isolated with magnetic beads from Ficoll-separated PBMC, and a purity of 95% to 98% was reached with negligible CD8+ contamination. Donors were three healthy blood donors whose buffy coats supplied peripheral blood mononuclear cells. All three donors were CMV seronegative. The DNeasy Blood & Tissue Kit was used to extract genomic DNA. Genomic DNA from sorted CD137+CD4+ cells and from pre-culture CD4+ baseline samples of each subject was subjected to TCRB sequencing.

Source material: CD4+ T cells from PBMCs. This chain joins TRBV10-2 to TRBJ2-3; the D gene assignment is ambiguous. The TCR originated in a woman aged 18-29 years in good health and CMV-seronegative. The CDR3 region reads CASSPTSWEDTQYF. In nucleotide form, the sequence is TGCGCCAGCAGCCCCACCAGTTGGGAAGATACGCAGTATTTT.